This T cell receptor (beta chain) stems from a study of CD8 T cells in Susac syndrome. Random hexamers served to reverse transcribe roughly 0.5 to 1 ug RNA. MiXCR was run by TCRdb on the immunoSEQ multiplex PCR reads, yielding one entry per CDR3 protein. The profile shows more than 90,000 distinct CDR3 sequences, 85% to 95% of them singletons. The length of the CDR3 is 15 residues. The V end lost 2 bases, the J end lost 0 bases, and 7 bases lay between the germline ends. Germline loops: CDR1 MNHEY, CDR2 SMNVEV (reference sequence). TCR beta was sequenced from blood CD8+ and CD4+ T cells. FACS enriched CD8+ TEMRA cells, while bulk CD8+ and CD4+ were negatively isolated.

The TCR originated in a human donor with multiple sclerosis. V gene TRBV27 combines with J gene TRBJ2-2; D is undetermined. Sequencing was done on a sample of CD4+ T cells from PBMCs. For the CDR3, the DNA is TGTGCCAGCAGTTTACGCTACGCGAACACCGGGGAGCTGTTTTTT. Translation: CASSLRYANTGELFF.